A single T cell receptor beta chain is shown here with its context. This sample stems from a study of shared clonotypes between healthy human individuals. Study background: Used for every donor were three CD4 naive, three CD4 memory, two CD8 naive and one CD8 memory plate.

Trimming removed 7 bases at V and 3 bases at J, with 13 bases between. The CDR3 covers 14 residues. Germline assignment: CDR1 LNHDA and CDR2 SQIVND (reference sequence). Assay runs were performed at deep level. Data came from immunoSEQ multiplex PCR; TCRdb stores just in-frame clones and leaves some out. This sample has roughly 1,500,000 clones, with 95% to 99% found just once. Participating donors were healthy, HIV-negative adults free of recent acute infections or vaccinations. The source of this sequence is a man aged 25-40 years in good health. The chain couples TRBV19 to TRBJ1-5; D not resolved. Source material: naive CD4+ T cells sorted from blood. Subset reported: CD45RA+ positively selected. The CDR3 bases are TGTGCCAGTAAAGGGCTTGGTTCCAATCAGCCCCAGCATTTT. It codes for CASKGLGSNQPQHF.